Each of the 7 T cell receptor beta chains below was sequenced from the same sample in a study of graft-versus-host responses after intestinal transplantation. Intraepithelial plus lamina propria lymphocytes were released by processing graft tissue. This table comes from immunoSEQ multiplex PCR, and its TCRdb copy is limited to in-frame clones, with some not included. This sample has nearly 30,000 clones, with approximately 80% found just once. The source material was ileum tissue, sampled 98 days after intestinal transplantation. The source is a human patient who received an intestinal transplant, so some T cells may come from the graft donor.

This chain connects TRBV15 to TRBJ2-3; D might be TRBD1 or TRBD2, each matching 6 bases. This CDR3 has 17 amino acids. Between the trimmed V and J ends, which lost 0 bases and 2 bases, there was a span of 15 bases. Germline loops: CDR1 LNHNV, CDR2 YYDKDF (reference sequence). CDR3: CATSRDALRGATDTQYF. The CDR3 nucleotides read TGTGCCACCAGCAGAGATGCGCTGAGGGGGGCCACAGATACGCAGTATTTT.

This sequence joins TRBV4-1 and TRBJ1-1; no clear D gene. V dropped 6 bases and J dropped 3 bases, with 14 bases sitting between them. Germline lookup yields CDR1 MGHRA and CDR2 YSYEKL. The CDR3 consists of 14 residues. This chain's CDR3 is CASSPTAPDTEAFF. The CDR3 DNA follows: TGCGCCAGCAGTCCCACAGCCCCCGACACTGAAGCTTTCTTT.

The J gene is TRBJ1-5, the V gene TRBV2; 8 nucleotides align to TRBD1. The CDR3 has 15 residues. Germline trimming cut 5 bases from V and 4 bases from J; bases unmatched to any gene: 7. From germline, CDR1 is SNHLY and CDR2 FYNNEI. The CDR3 nucleotides are TGTGCCAGCAGTTGGACAGGGATTGGGAATCAGCCCCAGCATTTT. Protein sequence: CASSWTGIGNQPQHF.

V and J are TRBV27 and TRBJ2-5, with D perhaps matching TRBD2 (6 bases). Germline assignment: CDR1 MNHEY and CDR2 SMNVEV (reference sequence). The CDR3 extends over 18 amino acids. Trimming shortened V by 3 bases and J by 0 bases, and 20 bases separated the two germline ends. This CDR3 reads CASSFSLPLAQDQETQYF. The DNA of the CDR3 is TGTGCCAGCAGTTTCTCCCTCCCGCTAGCGCAAGACCAAGAGACCCAGTACTTC.

The V gene is TRBV7-9, the J gene TRBJ2-1; TRBD2 agrees at 15 bases. This CDR3 comprises 17 residues. The V gene end was trimmed by 5 bases and the J gene end by 9 bases; junction bases not matched to a gene: 11. Germline V lookup: CDR1 SEHNR, CDR2 FQNEAQ (reference sequence). DNA for the CDR3: TGTGCCAGCAGCAGAGGGACTAGCGGGGGGTTCCTCCCTGAGCAGTTCTTC. Its protein is CASSRGTSGGFLPEQFF.

The CDR3 protein is CASSYSGDETYEQYF. For the CDR3, the DNA is TGTGCCAGCAGTTACAGCGGGGACGAAACCTACGAGCAGTACTTC. The chain recombines TRBV6-5 with TRBJ2-7; 7 bases fit TRBD2. The germline V gene has CDR1 MNHEY and CDR2 SVGAGI. The ends lost 2 bases at V and 2 bases at J; junction bases unmatched: 6. The CDR3 extends over 15 amino acids.

This clone has only one observation. The chain recombines TRBV28 with TRBJ2-1; 9 nucleotides align to TRBD1. The CDR3 consists of 15 residues. Trimming removed 6 bases from V and 4 bases from J; junction bases left unmatched: 7. Looked up from germline, CDR1 is MDHEN and CDR2 is SYDVKM. The chain's CDR3 is CASSAGTGLYNEQFF. The CDR3, as DNA: TGTGCCAGCAGCGCCGGGACAGGGTTATACAATGAGCAGTTCTTC.